This T cell receptor beta chain comes out of a study of cytomegalovirus exposure and HLA in healthy donors (dated by TCRdb to the late 2010s). Regarding the research as a whole: According to an earlier analysis of around 600 of the donors, about 179 million T cells yielded approximately 120 million unique TCR beta sequences and about 300 Gb of sequence data. An early release that covered some 630 HLA-typed donors contained approximately 290 gigabases of sequencing data and 75 million to 100 million unique TCR sequences. Of the roughly 410 genotyped donors, more than 75% were placed in the genetic ancestry cluster associated with self-reported Caucasian donors. The study aimed to test whether cataloging public T cell receptors could reveal signatures of past pathogen exposure. Using immunosequencing, the study profiled T cell repertoires from fewer than 850 subjects and related those repertoires to cytomegalovirus serostatus. Along with the roughly 700-subject first cohort, a separate validation cohort of approximately 110 different subjects was used. To predict cytomegalovirus infection status, the study combined high-throughput TCR immunosequencing, statistical association of individual TCRs with disease status, and machine learning. A later analysis re-analyzed previously published TCR beta repertoires from about 600 donors and added high-resolution HLA genotyping to study TCR occurrence patterns. The later analysis used no new phenotypic data to find candidate immune exposures, relying instead on TCR beta sequences and their occurrence across donors. An earlier analysis of 450 to 750 of the donors used high-throughput TCR beta sequencing to judge whether each TCR beta V gene segment behaved as functional or pseudogenic. Donor age, sex, ethnicity and CMV serostatus were compiled together with the repertoire data. In a later genetic analysis, genome-wide SNP genotypes for about three fifths of the roughly 670 donors were used, and that subset was treated as a discovery cohort. All discovery cohort repertoires had been generated on a single sequencing platform. Both class I and class II loci were covered by HLA typing, at four-digit resolution. Typing coverage differed by locus: A, B, C, DRB1 and DQB1 were typed in roughly 620-640 donors, DQA1 in roughly 500, DPA1 in some 600, and DPB1 in around 490. About five DR-DQ haplotypes were handled as single units for association and clustering because linkage in the cohort was strong. Across approximately 420 genotyped donors of the cohort, an average of about 240,000 unique TCR beta nucleotide sequences per donor were sequenced, and roughly 18% of those sequences were non-productive.

On the study overall, not on this receptor specifically: Some IMGT-functional V segments, including TRBV6-2 and TRBV6-3, could not be told apart with the 87-base-pair reads, so those segments were excluded. Most CMV-associated TCR beta chains appeared to be HLA-restricted in a later analysis, and the HLA associations seemed to be driven largely by CMV exposure. In both the original and validation cohorts, the classifier was reported to diagnose cytomegalovirus status with high specificity and sensitivity. A later analysis reported that several top co-occurrence clusters appeared linked to parvovirus B19, influenza, CMV and Epstein-Barr virus. In a later analysis, the rate of TCR association differed among HLA loci, with DRB1 alleles having the most associated TCRs and HLA-C alleles having the fewest. A later genetic analysis associated a missense DCLRE1C variant with V-gene and J-gene trimming of TCR beta chains, and an independent cohort replicated the association. Specific HLA alleles were associated with 15,000 to 20,000 TCR beta sequences at a false discovery rate of 0.05 in a later analysis. Assigning TCR associations to individual alleles was difficult when HLA alleles, especially DR and DQ, strongly co-occurred. A later analysis found that HLA-associated TCR beta chains were more clonally expanded and had lower generation probabilities than equally common non-associated chains. A total of 164 TCR beta chains were listed by the study as associated with cytomegalovirus. Because counts were too low, about 17 rarely observed V segments, including chromosome 9 orphons, were excluded from the earlier analysis of 587 of the donors. A cluster of highly shared sequence variants was judged likely to represent a technical artifact of the sequencing pipeline. Linkage disequilibrium might explain the correlated functional status among segregating V segments, but an unknown experimental factor could not be excluded. Because HLA typing was unavailable for some donors at each locus, only the typed subset was used in association tests. Across donors, most TCR sequences were observed very rarely, whereas some public TCRs were present in many individuals. The authors suggested that the approach could potentially be extended to other disease states and immunological phenotypes. A further reported finding was that TCR beta sequences accurately predicted the HLA-A and HLA-B alleles for most subjects in the first cohort. Presence/absence analyses assumed roughly uniform sequencing depth across donors, an assumption that may not hold. In this cohort, only TCR beta chains were sequenced, and detectable features were limited by the absence of alpha or paired-chain data. In a later genetic analysis, fewer N-insertions in productive TCRs were reported among donors in an Asian-associated ancestry cluster than the approximately 630-donor mean. A few of the identified cytomegalovirus-associated TCR beta chains were confirmed in vitro to be specific for cytomegalovirus antigens. An earlier analysis of several hundred of the donors showed that most TCR beta V segments appeared in productive rearrangements either about 90% or about 30% of the time, which broadly matched IMGT annotations. The only immune exposure information available for the cohort was CMV serostatus.

Counted from cysteine to phenylalanine, this CDR3 has 16 amino acids. The entry retains the CDR3 DNA only, 48 bases that are in frame from base 1. Libraries were made using the immunoSEQ multiplex PCR assay. For the multiplex PCR, a mixture combining 60 forward primers for TCR Vbeta segments and 13 reverse primers for TCR Jbeta segments was used. A multiplex PCR assay on genomic DNA amplified the CDR3 region of rearranged TCR beta genes. The Illumina HiSeq System was used to sequence the amplified TCR beta libraries as 87-base-pair reads. The original pipeline was this. A later analysis tallied 70 million to 100 million unique TCR beta chains across the approximately 670 repertoires, and 10 million to 11 million of those chains were shared by two or more donors. To remove PCR and sequencing errors, raw reads were error-corrected and collapsed into unique sequences using a nearest-neighbor algorithm that merged closely related sequences. CDR3 sequences were aligned to IMGT reference sequences to assign V, D and J gene segments. For a sequence to be retained, a match of at least six nucleotides to both a V gene segment and a J gene segment was required. A rearrangement was called productive if the CDR3 had no stop codons and remained in frame with V and J, and every other rearrangement was called non-productive. CDR3 was defined according to IMGT convention as the region running from the second conserved V-encoded cysteine to the conserved J-encoded phenylalanine. In an earlier analysis of around 640 of the donors, sequences lacking an unambiguous match to a single V gene segment were excluded. In an earlier analysis of approximately 590 of the donors, a V segment was called functional when productive rearrangements were above 56.7%, and segregating when the standard deviation between donors exceeded 5%. A statistical classification framework was built for diagnosing cytomegalovirus status from the catalog of TCR beta chain sequences. In a later analysis, TCR nucleotide sequences were compared against IMGT/GENE-DB human TR gene sequences so that V and J genes could be assigned. In a later analysis, CDR3 sequences and most-parsimonious VDJ recombination scenarios were assigned using the TCRdist pipeline. In a later analysis, every TCR beta chain was defined by the combination of its CDR3 amino acid sequence and its V-gene family, and reads without a unique V-gene family were dropped. In a later analysis, fewer than 650 highly shared, low-generation-probability nucleotide sequences were removed to address suspected cross-contamination and a sequencing artifact. In a later analysis, a clonal expansion index was calculated for each public chain from normalized within-repertoire ranks of inferred template counts. In a later analysis, generation probabilities were computed with a VDJ recombination model fitted to out-of-frame rearrangements, and the resulting probabilities were checked against IGoR. A later analysis scored TCR-TCR, TCR-HLA and TCR-CMV co-occurrence with hypergeometric tests, applying a repertoire-size bias correction to TCR pairs. In a later analysis, false discovery rates were estimated by permuting HLA or CMV assignments 20 times. In a later analysis, co-occurring TCRs were grouped with DBSCAN, and TCRdist sequence similarity was added when clustering was performed within HLA-allele-positive subsets. Repertoires with fewer than 30,000 or more than 120,000 public chains were left out of co-occurrence clustering, as were several repertoires with anomalous nucleotide sharing. This immuneACCESS table, as held by TCRdb, lists in-frame sequences with V and J called but not all clones. Of the missing ones, under half trace to an unresolved V gene in checked studies; the others have no known cause. Clone size and V and J calls were adopted from that table, with D and trimming inferred from the DNA. Recorded for this sample are roughly 190,000 clones; under 85% of them occurred a single time. Of the sample, roughly 1.6% falls within the top ten clones.

The cohort consisted of 650 to 700 healthy bone marrow donors. At the time of sampling, all cohort members were nominally healthy, though unrecorded immune exposures were likely present. The donor was CMV seronegative and was included in the group of under 450 seronegative cohort members. Each donor provided a peripheral blood sample, and peripheral blood mononuclear cells were used for TCR beta sequencing. Genomic DNA extraction from the blood cell samples was performed with the Qiagen DNeasy Blood Extraction Kit. Of note for this clone: The antigen this receptor binds is unknown. Base qualities are not recorded, but no much larger clone differs from it by a single base.

Recombination joined TRBV21-1 with TRBJ2-7; the table's D call TRBD1 went unverified against the DNA. TRBV21-1 is labeled a pseudogene. This receptor was identified in a woman younger than 30 in good health and CMV-seronegative. The sequencing input was PBMCs. This receptor has the CDR3 CASSCTPRGPYDEQYF. The sequence in DNA is TGTGCCAGCAGCTGCACACCCAGGGGGCCCTACGATGAGCAGTACTTC.